Following are 29 T cell receptor beta chains from one sample sequenced in a study of identical twins. TCRdb called the 5' RACE reads again in MiXCR, with one record for every CDR3 protein. The top ten hold about 5.6% of the sample, which has about 220,000 distinct CDR3 sequences, approximately 6.8% seen once. Separately, the same data were catalogued under a study of yellow fever vaccine responses in identical twins.

Sample: CD8+ T cells sorted from blood. The receptor source for this set is a young woman in good health.

This rearrangement joins TRBV28 to TRBJ2-2, with D hard to call. The V gene lost 4 bases and the J gene lost 2 bases, with 14 bases spanning the gap. Germline V gene data show CDR1 as MDHEN and CDR2 as SYDVKM. The CDR3 spans 16 residues. CDR3 nucleotide sequence: TGTGCCAGCAGTTCCCTTACGACTTTCAACACCGGGGAGCTGTTTTTT. It translates to CASSSLTTFNTGELFF.

This clonotype turned up a few times. CDR3: CASSLEVNTEAFF. CDR3 coding DNA: TGTGCCAGCAGCCTGGAGGTGAACACTGAAGCTTTCTTT. The chain links TRBV12-3 or TRBV12-4 to TRBJ1-1; D gene ambiguous. CDR3 size: 13 residues. V dropped 6 bases and J dropped 0 bases, with 8 bases sitting between them.

This clonotype was seen at least ten times. This chain joins TRBV12-3 or TRBV12-4 and TRBJ1-1; no reliable D call. Trimming left V 0 bases short and J 4 bases short, with 0 bases between. The CDR3 is 11 amino acids. CDR3 sequence: CASSLATEAFF. For the CDR3, the DNA is TGTGCCAGCAGTTTAGCCACTGAAGCTTTCTTT.

This clonotype showed up many times. V is TRBV6-1 and J is TRBJ1-2; no definite D call. Per germline, CDR1 MNHNS and CDR2 SASEGT. This CDR3 has 13 residues. With 5 bases removed from V and 4 bases from J, the gap between germline ends came to 11 bases. This CDR3 reads CASSPTAAYGYTF. The CDR3 DNA reads as TGTGCCAGCAGTCCGACCGCCGCCTATGGCTACACCTTC.

The chain couples TRBV5-6 to TRBJ1-1, with D possibly matching TRBD1 (5 bases). The V end was cut by 0 bases, the J end by 0 bases, with 9 bases between. The CDR3 runs 15 residues. The V gene's germline CDR1 is SGHDT and CDR2 YYEEEE. The DNA for the CDR3 is TGTGCCAGCAGCTTGGAGGGGCACTTGAACACTGAAGCTTTCTTT. It codes for CASSLEGHLNTEAFF. Full variable domain (remainder filled in from reference TRBV5-6 and TRBJ1-1): DAGVTQSPTHLIKTRGQQVTLRCSPKSGHDTVSWYQQALGQGPQFIFQYYEEEERQRGNFPDRFSGHQFPNYSSELNVNALLLGDSALYLCASSLEGHLNTEAFFGQGTRLTVV.

This clonotype was detected many times. V is TRBV20-1 and J is TRBJ1-1; D not resolved. Trimming shortened V by 2 bases and J by 3 bases, and 13 bases separated the two germline ends. Looked up from germline, CDR1 is DFQATT and CDR2 is SNEGSKA (reference sequence). CDR3 length: 14 amino acids. DNA of the CDR3: TGCAGTGCTAGAAGTTTATCGGCGGACACTGAAGCTTTCTTT. Translation gives CSARSLSADTEAFF.

This chain links TRBV7-8 with TRBJ2-7; D ambiguous. V was pared by 1 base and J by 3 bases, with 10 bases between. The CDR3 spans 14 residues. Germline-derived CDR1 and CDR2 are SGHVS and FQNEAQ. CDR3 protein: CASSLEVRFYEQYV. DNA for the CDR3: TGTGCCAGCAGCTTAGAAGTTCGGTTCTACGAGCAGTACGTC.

Of note for this clonotype: A much larger clone sits a single nucleotide away, making a read error possible. The J gene is TRBJ2-2, the V gene TRBV4-1; no definite D call. This CDR3 spans 14 amino acids. V was trimmed by 4 bases and J by 9 bases, leaving 15 bases between them. Germline V gene data show CDR1 as MGHRA and CDR2 as YSYEKL. The DNA for the CDR3 is TGCGCCAGCAGCCCTGGCCTTTGGACCAGGGAGCTGTTTTTT. It specifies CASSPGLWTRELFF.

This chain connects TRBV15 to TRBJ2-1; 7 bases fit TRBD2. This CDR3 has 15 residues. V gave up 3 bases and J gave up 5 bases; unmatched junction bases: 7. Germline CDR1 is LNHNV and CDR2 is YYDKDF (reference sequence). The CDR3 DNA is TGTGCCACCAGCAGGGGTGGGAGGGATAACAATGAGCAGTTCTTC. Translation gives CATSRGGRDNNEQFF.

The chain carries TRBV10-2 and TRBJ2-5; a weak D match, TRBD2 (6 bases). V was pared by 7 bases and J by 5 bases, with 17 bases between. Germline CDR1 is WSHSY and CDR2 is SAAADI. The length of the CDR3 is 14 residues. DNA of the CDR3: TGCGCCAGCACCACCGGGACTCGAGGCGAGACCCAGTACTTC. Its translation: CASTTGTRGETQYF.

This clonotype was recorded at least ten times. The chain couples TRBV29-1 to TRBJ1-2; perhaps TRBD1 as D (5 bases). This CDR3 contains 12 residues. V was shortened by 7 bases and J by 3 bases, with 12 bases between the two germline ends. Germline CDR1 reads SQVTM; CDR2 reads ANQGSEA. CDR3 coding DNA: TGCAGCGCCCCGGAAGGGGACTATGGCTACACCTTC. Amino acid sequence: CSAPEGDYGYTF.

This clonotype was seen at least ten times. The chain recombines TRBV7-7 with TRBJ2-5; D may be TRBD2 (5 bases). V lost 1 base and J 5 bases, leaving 14 bases between the germline ends. The V gene's germline CDR1 is SSHAT and CDR2 FNYEAQ (reference sequence). This CDR3 is built from 15 residues. In DNA form, the CDR3 reads TGTGCCAGCAGCTTAGAATCCGGGGTTGAGGAGACCCAGTACTTC. Translated, it gives CASSLESGVEETQYF.

The table lists this clonotype with many counts. This chain uses TRBV6-1 with TRBJ2-7; D is ambiguous. Germline lookup yields CDR1 MNHNS and CDR2 SASEGT. Between the trimmed V and J ends, which lost 6 bases and 1 base, there was a span of 1 base. CDR3 size: 10 residues. Here the CDR3 reads CASRSYEQYF. The CDR3 DNA follows: TGTGCCAGCAGGTCCTACGAGCAGTACTTC.

This clonotype has a handful of counts. The gene calls are TRBV5-6 and TRBJ1-1; no reliable D call. This CDR3 spans 14 amino acids. The V gene's germline CDR1 is SGHDT and CDR2 YYEEEE. The V end was cut by 0 bases, the J end by 7 bases, with 13 bases between. CDR3 in DNA: TGTGCCAGCAGCTTGGAGTCCTATTGGGATGAAGCTTTCTTT. This gives the protein CASSLESYWDEAFF. The full variable domain, with the rest looked up from reference TRBV5-6 and TRBJ1-1, is DAGVTQSPTHLIKTRGQQVTLRCSPKSGHDTVSWYQQALGQGPQFIFQYYEEEERQRGNFPDRFSGHQFPNYSSELNVNALLLGDSALYLCASSLESYWDEAFFGQGTRLTVV.

The gene calls are TRBV10-3 and TRBJ1-2; D ambiguous. The V end lost 4 bases, the J end lost 4 bases, and 13 bases lay between the germline ends. Germline V lookup: CDR1 ENHRY, CDR2 SYGVKD. The CDR3 loop spans 14 amino acids. The CDR3 here is CAISAPESSYGYTF. The CDR3 DNA is TGTGCCATCAGTGCCCCCGAGTCGAGCTATGGCTACACCTTC.

A few counts support this clonotype. This rearrangement joins TRBV7-9 to TRBJ2-1, with a possible D match to TRBD1 (5 bases). Germline loops: CDR1 SEHNR, CDR2 FQNEAQ (reference sequence). The CDR3 contains 15 residues. V was shortened by 0 bases and J by 6 bases, with 12 bases between the two germline ends. CDR3 DNA: TGTGCCAGCAGCTTAGCGAAAGGACAATTCAATGAGCAGTTCTTC. Translation gives CASSLAKGQFNEQFF. The whole variable domain, filled in from reference TRBV7-9 and TRBJ2-1, reads DTGVSQNPRHKITKRGQNVTFRCDPISEHNRLYWYRQTLGQGPEFLTYFQNEAQLEKSRLLSDRFSAERPKGSFSTLEIQRTEQGDSAMYLCASSLAKGQFNEQFFGPGTRLTVL.

This clonotype has only a few counts. The gene calls are TRBV7-9 and TRBJ2-1, with 9 bases lining up with TRBD1. V trimming: 5 bases; J trimming: 6 bases; junction bases outside the gene matches: 11. CDR1 is SEHNR, CDR2 FQNEAQ, per germline (reference sequence). CDR3 size: 16 residues. The CDR3 region is CASSEPGQGKFNEQFF. DNA of the CDR3: TGTGCCAGCAGCGAGCCGGGACAGGGTAAATTCAATGAGCAGTTCTTC. Drawing the rest from reference TRBV7-9 and TRBJ2-1, the complete variable domain is DTGVSQNPRHKITKRGQNVTFRCDPISEHNRLYWYRQTLGQGPEFLTYFQNEAQLEKSRLLSDRFSAERPKGSFSTLEIQRTEQGDSAMYLCASSEPGQGKFNEQFFGPGTRLTVL.

The chain uses TRBV28 and TRBJ2-7, with 8 bases aligning to TRBD1. From germline, CDR1 is MDHEN and CDR2 SYDVKM. The CDR3 is made up of 14 amino acids. Losses at the gene ends were 5 bases for V and 4 bases for J; bases not matched to a gene: 7. CDR3 region: CASSTRQGWYEQYV. CDR3 in DNA: TGTGCCAGCAGTACCAGACAGGGGTGGTACGAGCAGTACGTC.

This clonotype was detected ten times or more. The chain is built from TRBV24-1 and TRBJ2-2; 7 positions agree with TRBD1. Per germline, CDR1 KGHDR and CDR2 SFDVKD. The trim removed 3 bases at V and 5 bases at J, leaving 5 bases unmatched. The CDR3 loop spans 15 amino acids. CDR3 protein: CATSDNRGRTGELFF. The CDR3 DNA reads as TGTGCCACCAGTGATAACAGGGGAAGAACCGGGGAGCTGTTTTTT.

This chain connects TRBV2 to TRBJ1-6; tentative D call: TRBD1 (5 bases). V lost 2 bases, J lost 10 bases, and 12 bases lay in between. The CDR3 contains 14 residues. Germline CDR1 reads SNHLY; CDR2 reads FYNNEI. The CDR3 is CASSEFRDGSPLHF. The DNA for the CDR3 is TGTGCCAGCAGTGAATTCAGGGACGGGTCACCCCTCCACTTT. Full variable domain (rest looked up from reference TRBV2 and TRBJ1-6): EPEVTQTPSHQVTQMGQEVILRCVPISNHLYFYWYRQILGQKVEFLVSFYNNEISEKSEIFDDQFSVERPDGSNFTLKIRSTKLEDSAMYFCASSEFRDGSPLHFGNGTRLTVT.

V gene TRBV19 combines with J gene TRBJ2-7; perhaps TRBD1 as D (5 bases). Looked up from germline, CDR1 is LNHDA and CDR2 is SQIVND (reference sequence). The length of the CDR3 is 15 residues. V gave up 5 bases and J gave up 4 bases, with 18 bases separating them. This CDR3 is CASSARQIPGYEQYF. CDR3 coding DNA: TGTGCCAGTAGTGCTAGACAGATCCCCGGGTACGAGCAGTACTTC.

This clonotype has a handful of counts. J is TRBJ2-3 and V is TRBV20-1; 10 bases map to TRBD2. J gave up 4 bases and V 0 bases, and 10 bases lay outside the gene matches. CDR1 and CDR2 (germline): DFQATT, SNEGSKA (reference sequence). CDR3 length: 17 amino acids. The CDR3 region is CSARDVTSGNQPDTQYF. The CDR3 DNA reads as TGCAGTGCTAGAGATGTTACTAGCGGGAATCAGCCAGATACGCAGTATTTT.

In its sample, this clonotype was seen many times. V and J are TRBV5-1 and TRBJ2-1; a possible D gene is TRBD2 (6 bases). The ends were cut back, 4 bases at V and 3 bases at J, with 14 bases in the middle. Germline assignment: CDR1 SGHRS and CDR2 YFSETQ. The CDR3 is made up of 15 amino acids. As DNA, the CDR3 is TGCGCCAGCAGCCCGTTTGGGGGGTTCTACAATGAGCAGTTCTTC. It is translated as CASSPFGGFYNEQFF.

This sequence joins TRBV10-2 and TRBJ2-5, with no clear D. Trimming cost V 10 bases and J 3 bases, with 9 bases left between them. The CDR3 runs 11 residues. CDR1 WSHSY and CDR2 SAAADI come from the germline V gene. The CDR3 region is CATVAEETQYF. The CDR3 nucleotides are TGCGCCACAGTTGCGGAAGAGACCCAGTACTTC.

This clonotype was recorded many times. This chain joins TRBV7-6 and TRBJ2-1; possible D gene TRBD2, 6 bases. This CDR3 comprises 14 residues. Per the germline V gene, CDR1 is SGHVS and CDR2 is FNYEAQ. Trimming pared 2 bases from V and 6 bases from J, leaving 11 bases between. CDR3 DNA sequence: TGTGCCAGCAGCTTAACGAGGGAGGTCAATGAGCAGTTCTTC. This codes for CASSLTREVNEQFF.

In its sample, this clonotype was seen many times. The V gene is TRBV12-3 or TRBV12-4, the J gene TRBJ2-7; unclear D gene. This CDR3 has 12 residues. V lost 4 bases to trimming and J lost 4 bases, with 8 bases between them. The CDR3 DNA follows: TGTGCCAGCAGTTCAATAAATTACGAGCAGTACTTC. Translating it yields CASSSINYEQYF.

This clonotype was observed a handful of times. V usage is TRBV12-3 or TRBV12-4 and J usage is TRBJ2-1; either TRBD1 or TRBD2 may fit D (5 bases each). Between the trimmed V and J ends, which lost 3 bases and 8 bases, there was a span of 14 bases. The CDR3 loop spans 14 amino acids. The DNA for the CDR3 is TGTGCCAGCAGTTTCGGGGCTAGCCTCGATGAGCAGTTCTTC. Amino acid sequence: CASSFGASLDEQFF.

There are many counts of this clonotype. J is TRBJ1-1 and V is TRBV20-1, with a tentative D call TRBD1 (5 bases). The germline V and J ends were trimmed by 5 bases and 4 bases, with 14 bases remaining between them. The CDR3 is 13 residues long. Germline V CDR1 and CDR2: DFQATT, SNEGSKA (reference sequence). In nucleotides, the CDR3 is TGCAGTGCTTCCGAGGGGTTGGGCACTGAAGCTTTCTTT. Protein: CSASEGLGTEAFF.

The table lists this clonotype with a few counts. The V call is TRBV10-2, the J call TRBJ2-1; possibly TRBD2 for D (5 bases). Trimming took off 6 bases at V and 0 bases at J, with 9 bases between the two ends. Germline V gene sequence: CDR1 WSHSY, CDR2 SAAADI. CDR3 length: 14 amino acids. The DNA for the CDR3 is TGCGCCAGCAGCCTCGGGATCTCCTACAATGAGCAGTTCTTC. Its translation: CASSLGISYNEQFF.